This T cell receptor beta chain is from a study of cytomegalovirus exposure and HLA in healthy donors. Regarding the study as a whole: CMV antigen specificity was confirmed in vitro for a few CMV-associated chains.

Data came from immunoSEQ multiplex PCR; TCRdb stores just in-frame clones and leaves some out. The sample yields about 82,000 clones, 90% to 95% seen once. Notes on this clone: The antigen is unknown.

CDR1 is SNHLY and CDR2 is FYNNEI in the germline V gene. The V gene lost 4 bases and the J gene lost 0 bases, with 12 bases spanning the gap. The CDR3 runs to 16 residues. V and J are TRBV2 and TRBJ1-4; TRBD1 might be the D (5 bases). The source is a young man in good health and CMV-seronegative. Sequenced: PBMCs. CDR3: CASSGWGVPTNEKLFF. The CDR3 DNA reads TGTGCCAGCAGTGGGTGGGGGGTCCCAACTAATGAAAAACTGTTTTTT.